A selection of T cell receptor beta chains follows, all from one sample in a study of blood T cell repertoires in COVID-19. Produced via immunoSEQ multiplex PCR; TCRdb's table is partial and in-frame only. The repertoire consists of a few hundred thousand clones, with roughly nine tenths occurring once and the leading ten covering roughly 2.3%. The sequenced sample was PBMCs or T cells enriched from blood (not recorded which). The receptors originated from a woman aged 18-29 years who had recovered from COVID-19. The CDR3 runs from the conserved cysteine through the conserved F or W. Each record gives: clone size, D gene, J gene, V gene, CDR3 DNA, CDR3 protein. D genes are given only for firm matches. Clone size appears in some rows only: once, few, many, or a class for an expanded clone.

>.|.|TRBJ2-7|TRBV28
TGTGCCAGCAGCCCTCCCGGCGGGGGCCTCAACTACGAGCAGTACTTC
CASSPPGGGLNYEQYF
>.|.|TRBJ1-1|TRBV15
TGTGCCACCAGCAGCAGGGGTGGCCCTGAAGCTTTCTTT
CATSSRGGPEAFF
>.|.|TRBJ1-3|TRBV4-1
TGCGCCAGCAGCCAAGGGGCAGGGTATGGAAACACCATATATTTT
CASSQGAGYGNTIYF
>.|.|TRBJ1-6|TRBV10-3
TGTGCCATCAGTGTTCTGGGACACAGAGTTAATTCACCCCTCCACTTT
CAISVLGHRVNSPLHF
>.|TRBD1|TRBJ1-2|TRBV4-2
TGTGCCAGCTCAGGGGGACAGGGGATCTACACCTTC
CASSGGQGIYTF
>.|TRBD1|TRBJ1-2|TRBV19
TGTGCCACCCGGGACAGGGGCGGGGGCTACACCTTC
CATRDRGGGYTF
>.|TRBD1|TRBJ1-4|TRBV6-5
TGTGCCAGCAGCTTGACAGGGCAAACTAATGAAAAACTGTTTTTT
CASSLTGQTNEKLFF
>.|.|TRBJ2-2|TRBV7-2
TGTGCCAGCAGCTTAGTCTGGGGGGATGGGGCCGGGGAGCTGTTTTTT
CASSLVWGDGAGELFF
>.|.|TRBJ1-4|TRBV2
TGTGCCAGCAGGGCGGGGGGAAGGAGTAAAAAACTGTTTTTT
CASRAGGRSKKLFF
>.|TRBD2|TRBJ2-1|TRBV11-2
TGTGCCAGCAGCTTGACTAGCGGGGACGACAATGAGCAGTTCTTC
CASSLTSGDDNEQFF
>.|TRBD1|TRBJ1-2|TRBV5-1
TGCGCCAGCAGACCCACCGGGACAGGGGTGGAAGGCTACACCTTC
CASRPTGTGVEGYTF
>.|.|TRBJ2-1|TRBV3-1/TRBV3-2
TGTGCCAGCAGCCCTTCGGGATTGGGGGCTTCCGAAAATGAGCAGTTCTTC
CASSPSGLGASENEQFF
>.|TRBD2|TRBJ2-5|TRBV7-2
TGTGCCAGCAGCTCACGGGGGGTAGCCCAAGAGACCCAGTACTTC
CASSSRGVAQETQYF
>.|.|TRBJ1-1|TRBV5-4
TGTGCCAGCAGCAAGTCAGGAGGAAGGTCCTCAGTCACTGAAGCTTTCTTT
CASSKSGGRSSVTEAFF
>.|TRBD2|TRBJ2-2|TRBV5-1
TGCGCCAGCGCTGGGCTAGCGGGGACCTCCGGGGAGCTGTTTTTT
CASAGLAGTSGELFF
>.|.|TRBJ1-3|TRBV18
TGTGCCAGCTCACCACGGGGAGTGGGAAACACCATATATTTT
CASSPRGVGNTIYF
>.|TRBD1|TRBJ2-5|TRBV6-5
TGTGCCAGCAGTTACGGACAGGGGCAAGAGACCCAGTACTTC
CASSYGQGQETQYF
>.|.|TRBJ1-4|TRBV21-1
TGTGCCAGCAGCAAAAGCAGCCTAAAGGGGGCAACTAATGAAAAACTGTTTTTT
CASSKSSLKGATNEKLFF
>.|TRBD2|TRBJ2-5|TRBV19
TGTGCCAGTAGTATAAGCGGGGGGGGCCTGGAGACCCAGTACTTC
CASSISGGGLETQYF
>.|TRBD1|TRBJ1-1|TRBV3-1/TRBV3-2
TGTGCCAGCAGCCTACCTAGGGACAGGGGGCCCACTGAAGCTTTCTTT
CASSLPRDRGPTEAFF
>.|TRBD1|TRBJ1-5|TRBV5-4
TGTGCCAGCAGCCTCGACAGGGGATGGCGGCATTTT
CASSLDRGWRHF
>.|.|TRBJ2-7|TRBV15
TGTGCCACCAGCAGAGGCGACAGTATCAACGAGCAGTACTTC
CATSRGDSINEQYF
>.|.|TRBJ1-2|TRBV5-1
TGCGCCAGCAGATTAGGGGGCTATGGCTACACCTTC
CASRLGGYGYTF
>.|TRBD1|TRBJ1-2|TRBV7-6
TGTGCCAGCAGCTTAACCACAGGGGACCCTAACTATGGCTACACCTTC
CASSLTTGDPNYGYTF
>.|.|TRBJ1-6|TRBV7-6
TGTGCCAGCAGTACAGGGAGCTCCTATAATTCACCCCTCCACTTT
CASSTGSSYNSPLHF
>.|.|TRBJ1-2|TRBV29-1
TGCAGCGTTGAGCACGGACTTAACTATGGCTACACCTTC
CSVEHGLNYGYTF
>.|TRBD2|TRBJ2-3|TRBV28
TGTGCCAGCAGTTTTGGGCTAGCGGGGGGCACAGATACGCAGTATTTT
CASSFGLAGGTDTQYF
>once|.|TRBJ2-7|TRBV5-6
TGTGCCAGCAGCCAACACTACGAGCAGTACTTC
CASSQHYEQYF
>.|TRBD1|TRBJ1-2|TRBV3-1/TRBV3-2
TGTGCCAGCAGTCCCGGACAGGGGCTTGGCTACACCTTC
CASSPGQGLGYTF
>.|TRBD2|TRBJ2-3|TRBV4-2
TGTGCCAGCAGCTCCCTGACTAGCGGGGGGGTGCCCGAGACAGATACGCAGTATTTT
CASSSLTSGGVPETDTQYF
>.|.|TRBJ2-2|TRBV29-1
TGCAGCGTTGCCAGCACCGGGGAGCTGTTTTTT
CSVASTGELFF
>.|.|TRBJ2-6|TRBV14
TGTGCCAGCAGCCAACAGACTTACGACGTCCTGACTTTC
CASSQQTYDVLTF
>.|TRBD2|TRBJ2-7|TRBV3-1/TRBV3-2
TGTGCTAGCAGCTTAGCGGGGGGTAAGCAGTACTTC
CASSLAGGKQYF
>few|TRBD1|TRBJ2-5|TRBV11-3
TGTGCCAGCAGCTCAGGACAGGGAGAGACCCAGTACTTC
CASSSGQGETQYF
>.|.|TRBJ1-6|TRBV28
TGTGCCAGCAGTTTAGGGCCGAATAATTCACCCCTCCACTTT
CASSLGPNNSPLHF
>.|.|TRBJ1-3|TRBV7-9
TGTGCCAGCAGCTTAGACCCTCCGTTTTCGGCAGACACTGGAAACACCATATATTTT
CASSLDPPFSADTGNTIYF
>.|.|TRBJ1-2|TRBV5-1
TGCGCCAGCAGTCCTTTCCCGGGGAGCGATTCTTGGAACACCTTC
CASSPFPGSDSWNTF
>.|.|TRBJ1-1|TRBV6-5
TGTGCCAGCAGTAACCGGGTTAAGAACACTGAAGCTTTCTTT
CASSNRVKNTEAFF
>.|TRBD2|TRBJ2-1|TRBV4-2
TGTGCCAGCAGCCAGGAAGGACTAGCGGGGGCTTATGAGCAGTTCTTC
CASSQEGLAGAYEQFF
>once|TRBD1|TRBJ2-3|TRBV18
TGTGCCAGCTCACCACCGGTATTCGGGACAGGGTCAGGAGATACGCAGTATTTT
CASSPPVFGTGSGDTQYF
>.|TRBD2|TRBJ2-2|TRBV28
TGTGCCAGCAGTACCCTAGCGGGGCGATCGAACACCGGGGAGCTGTTTTTT
CASSTLAGRSNTGELFF
>.|.|TRBJ1-1|TRBV11-1
TGTGCCAGCAGCTTAAGGTTTGGCGGCCACACTGAAGCTTTCTTT
CASSLRFGGHTEAFF
>.|TRBD2|TRBJ2-2|TRBV19
TGTGCCAGTACTGGACTAGCGGCGAACACCGGGGAGCTGTTTTTT
CASTGLAANTGELFF
>.|TRBD1|TRBJ1-2|TRBV5-1
TGCGCCAGCAGCTTGCCGGGACAGGGCTACTACACCTTC
CASSLPGQGYYTF
>.|.|TRBJ1-6|TRBV5-1
TGCGCCAGCAGCTTGCAGGGGTCCTATAATTCACCCCTCCACTTT
CASSLQGSYNSPLHF
>.|.|TRBJ2-7|TRBV21-1
TGTGCCAGCAGCAAACTGGGACAGGGCGGGTACGAGCAGTACTTC
CASSKLGQGGYEQYF
>.|.|TRBJ2-1|TRBV9
TGTGCCAGCAGCGCCCACTATATCTCCTACAATGAGCAGTTCTTC
CASSAHYISYNEQFF
>few|.|TRBJ2-1|TRBV4-2
TGTGCCAGCAGCCAAGCGGGTCCCTCCTACAATGAGCAGTTCTTC
CASSQAGPSYNEQFF
>.|.|TRBJ2-1|TRBV5-6
TGTGCCAGCAGCTTCCCGGGTTCCTACAATGAGCAGTTCTTC
CASSFPGSYNEQFF
>medium-sized|.|TRBJ2-7|TRBV25-1
TGTGCCAGCAGTGAACCCGGAGGGGCACTACTCGAGCAGTACTTC
CASSEPGGALLEQYF
>.|.|TRBJ1-4|TRBV5-1
TGCGCCAGCAGTTTCCAGTCGTCTAATGAAAAACTGTTTTTT
CASSFQSSNEKLFF
>.|.|TRBJ2-7|TRBV6-5
TGTGCCGGAGGGTACAGTCCTGGAAGTGCAGAGCAGTACTTC
CAGGYSPGSAEQYF
>once|.|TRBJ2-2|TRBV7-3
TGTGCCAGCAGCCGAGGAGGTACCGGGGAGCTGTTTTTT
CASSRGGTGELFF
>.|TRBD2|TRBJ2-3|TRBV24-1
TGTGCCACCAGTGATTTGGGCGGGGGGGCAGATACGCAGTATTTT
CATSDLGGGADTQYF